The clone carrying this TCR beta chain was counted a single time. The V gene lost 3 bases and the J gene lost 1 base, with 15 bases spanning the gap. This CDR3 is 16 amino acids long. Germline-derived CDR1 and CDR2 are KGHSH and LQKENI. This sample is drawn from a study of control samples from healthy donors and cancer patients. The protocol was immunoSEQ multiplex PCR, while the TCRdb copy is restricted to in-frame clones and leaves out a portion. The data contain about 92,000 clones, roughly 82% of them singletons. The genes are TRBV18 and TRBJ1-1; possible D gene TRBD1, 5 bases. The origin of this receptor is an older woman in good health. Sequencing input: blood. The CDR3 loop reads CASSPDGGMGNTEAFF. In DNA, the CDR3 is TGTGCCAGCTCACCGGACGGGGGGATGGGGAACACTGAAGCTTTCTTT. Full variable domain (rest looked up from reference TRBV18 and TRBJ1-1): NAGVMQNPRHLVRRRGQEARLRCSPMKGHSHVYWYRQLPEEGLKFMVYLQKENIIDESGMPKERFSAEFPKEGPSILRIQQVVRGDSAAYFCASSPDGGMGNTEAFFGQGTRLTVV.